This T cell receptor (beta chain) was identified during a study of T cell repertoires in cytomegalovirus infection. The overall study: Used in the study were CMV epitopes, some recently identified and HLA-C-restricted, others well-studied and HLA-B-restricted. Indications of both CMV infection and matching HLA type were provided by public TCR beta signatures.

TCRdb recomputed calls from the reads with MiXCR, one row per CDR3 protein. The sample has some 920,000 distinct CDR3 sequences, 30% to 40% seen once. In germline, CDR1 is MGHRA, CDR2 YSYEKL. This CDR3 spans 15 amino acids. General study findings and limits: Predominance within the ex vivo response was attributable to HLA-C-restricted CMV-specific TCR beta clonotypes. Summed frequency of public TCR beta families distinguished CMV carriers with the relevant HLA.

Details on this clonotype: The antigen remains unidentified. The junction differs from germline at one of its ends, possibly a read error.

The receptor's source is a human donor in good health (CMV status not recorded). Some clones in this sample may be carry-over from other donors' samples. The sequencing used cultured CD8+ T cells from PBMCs, collected from culture after CMV antigen stimulation. The V gene is TRBV4-1, the J gene TRBJ2-1; D is perhaps TRBD2 (6 bases). In DNA form, the CDR3 reads TGTGCCAGCAGCCAAGATTTGGGAGGTTACAATGAGCAGTTCTTC. This codes for CASSQDLGGYNEQFF.